This T cell receptor (beta chain) was recovered during a study of T cell changes during pregnancy in multiple sclerosis. Repertoires were generated with immunoSEQ multiplex PCR, while TCRdb's copy carries only in-frame clones and drops some. This sample has over 35,000 clones, with around 90% found just once. Trimming took 6 bases from V and 0 from J; bases not matched to a gene: 7. CDR1 is ENHRY and CDR2 is SYGVKD in the germline V gene. CDR3 size: 16 residues. Source: CD4+ T cells from peripheral blood mononuclear cells, taken in the second trimester of pregnancy. The sequence was collected from a female donor with multiple sclerosis, enrolled in a pregnancy study. The chain employs TRBV10-3 and TRBJ2-3; 9 nucleotides agree with TRBD2. The CDR3 spells CAISPGLAGSTDTQYF. As DNA, the CDR3 is TGTGCCATCAGCCCGGGGCTAGCGGGGAGCACAGATACGCAGTATTTT.